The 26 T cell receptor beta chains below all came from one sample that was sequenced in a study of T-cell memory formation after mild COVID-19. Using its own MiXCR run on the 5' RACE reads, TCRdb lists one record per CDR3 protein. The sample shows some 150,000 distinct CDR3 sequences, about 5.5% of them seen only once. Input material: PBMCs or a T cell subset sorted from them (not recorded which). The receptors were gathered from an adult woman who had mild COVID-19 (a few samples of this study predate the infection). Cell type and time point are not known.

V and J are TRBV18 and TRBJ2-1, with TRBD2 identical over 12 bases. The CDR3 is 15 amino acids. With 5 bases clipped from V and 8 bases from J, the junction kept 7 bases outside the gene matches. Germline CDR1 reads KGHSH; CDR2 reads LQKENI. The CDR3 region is CASSLTSGRSDEQFF. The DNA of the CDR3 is TGTGCCAGCTCATTGACTAGCGGGAGAAGCGATGAGCAGTTCTTC.

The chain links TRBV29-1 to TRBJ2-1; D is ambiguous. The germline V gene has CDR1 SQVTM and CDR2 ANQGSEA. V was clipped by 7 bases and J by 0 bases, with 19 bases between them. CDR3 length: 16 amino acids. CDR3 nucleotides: TGCAGCGCGGTCGTGGTGGGCTCCAGCTCCTACAATGAGCAGTTCTTC. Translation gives CSAVVVGSSSYNEQFF.

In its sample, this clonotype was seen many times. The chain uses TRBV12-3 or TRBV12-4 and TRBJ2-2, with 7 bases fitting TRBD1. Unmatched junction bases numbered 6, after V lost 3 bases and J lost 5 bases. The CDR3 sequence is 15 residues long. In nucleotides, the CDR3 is TGTGCCAGCAGTTTGAGCCAACAGGGGACCGGGGAGCTGTTTTTT. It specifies CASSLSQQGTGELFF.

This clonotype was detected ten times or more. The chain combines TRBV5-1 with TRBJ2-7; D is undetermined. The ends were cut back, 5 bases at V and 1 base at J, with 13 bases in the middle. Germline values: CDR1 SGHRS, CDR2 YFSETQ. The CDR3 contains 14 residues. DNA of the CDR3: TGCGCCAGCAGATATAGCAGCCGGTCCTACGAGCAGTACTTC. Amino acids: CASRYSSRSYEQYF.

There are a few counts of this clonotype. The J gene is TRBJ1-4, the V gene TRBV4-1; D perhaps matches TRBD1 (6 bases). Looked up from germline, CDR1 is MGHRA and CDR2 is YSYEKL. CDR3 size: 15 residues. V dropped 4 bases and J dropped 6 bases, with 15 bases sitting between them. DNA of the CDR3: TGCGCCAGCAGCCGCCCGGGGGCGTCCGATGAAAAACTGTTTTTT. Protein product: CASSRPGASDEKLFF.

This chain's CDR3 is CASSVNPLREQPQHF. The CDR3 DNA sequence: TGTGCCAGCAGCGTAAATCCGCTGAGGGAGCAGCCCCAGCATTTT. V gene TRBV9 combines with J gene TRBJ1-5; D remains ambiguous. V shed 1 base and J shed 7 bases, with 15 bases lying between them. The CDR3 is made up of 15 amino acids. Germline CDR1 and CDR2: SGDLS and YYNGEE.

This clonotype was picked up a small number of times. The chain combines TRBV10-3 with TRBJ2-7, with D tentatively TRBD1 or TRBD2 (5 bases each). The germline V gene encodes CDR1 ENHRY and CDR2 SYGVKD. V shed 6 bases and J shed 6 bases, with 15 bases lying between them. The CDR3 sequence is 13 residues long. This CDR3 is CAISVGPPGEQYF. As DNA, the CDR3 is TGTGCCATCAGCGTGGGACCCCCAGGCGAGCAGTACTTC.

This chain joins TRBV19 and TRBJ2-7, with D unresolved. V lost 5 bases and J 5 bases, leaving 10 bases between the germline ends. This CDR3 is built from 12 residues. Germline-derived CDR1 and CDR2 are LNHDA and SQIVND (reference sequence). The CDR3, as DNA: TGTGCCAGTAGTCGGCAGGCCAACGAGCAGTACTTC. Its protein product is CASSRQANEQYF. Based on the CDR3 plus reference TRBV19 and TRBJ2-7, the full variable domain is DGGITQSPKYLFRKEGQNVTLSCEQNLNHDAMYWYRQDPGQGLRLIYYSQIVNDFQKGDIAEGYSVSREKKESFPLTVTSAQKNPTAFYLCASSRQANEQYFGPGTRLTVT.

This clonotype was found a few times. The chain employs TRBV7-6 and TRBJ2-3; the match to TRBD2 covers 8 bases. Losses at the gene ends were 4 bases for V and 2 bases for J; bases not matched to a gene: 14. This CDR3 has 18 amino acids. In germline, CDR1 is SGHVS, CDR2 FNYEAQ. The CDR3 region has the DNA TGTGCCAGCAGCTCGAGGGGACGCGGGGGGCCCTACACAGATACGCAGTATTTT. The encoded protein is CASSSRGRGGPYTDTQYF.

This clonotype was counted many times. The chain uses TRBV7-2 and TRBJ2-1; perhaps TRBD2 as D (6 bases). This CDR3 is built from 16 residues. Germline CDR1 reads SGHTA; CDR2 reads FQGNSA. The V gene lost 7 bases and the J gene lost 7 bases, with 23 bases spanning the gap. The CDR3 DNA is TGTGCCAGCACCCAGCCCGGGGCGAGGAGGGTGAATGAGCAGTTCTTC. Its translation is CASTQPGARRVNEQFF. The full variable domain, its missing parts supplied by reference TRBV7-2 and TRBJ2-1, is GAGVSQSPSNKVTEKGKDVELRCDPISGHTALYWYRQSLGQGLEFLIYFQGNSAPDKSGLPSDRFSAERTGGSVSTLTIQRTQQEDSAVYLCASTQPGARRVNEQFFGPGTRLTVL.

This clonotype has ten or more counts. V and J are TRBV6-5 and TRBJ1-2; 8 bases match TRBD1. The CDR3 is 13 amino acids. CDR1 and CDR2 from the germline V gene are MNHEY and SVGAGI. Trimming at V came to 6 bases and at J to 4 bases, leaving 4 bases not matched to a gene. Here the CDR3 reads CASRTGDGYGYTF. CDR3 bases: TGTGCCAGCAGGACAGGGGACGGCTATGGCTACACCTTC.

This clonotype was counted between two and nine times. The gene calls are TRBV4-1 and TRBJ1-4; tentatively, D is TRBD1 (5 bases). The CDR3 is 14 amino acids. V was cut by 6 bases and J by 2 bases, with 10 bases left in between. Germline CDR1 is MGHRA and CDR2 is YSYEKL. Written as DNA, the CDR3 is TGCGCCAGCAGACGTGGGGGGACTAATGAAAAACTGTTTTTT. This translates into CASRRGGTNEKLFF.

CDR3 DNA: TGTGCCAGCATGTTACAGATGAACACTGAAGCTTTCTTT. This encodes CASMLQMNTEAFF. The chain couples TRBV27 to TRBJ1-1; D call uncertain. Trimming left V 7 bases short and J 0 bases short, with 9 bases between. This CDR3 has 13 residues. Germline CDR1 reads MNHEY; CDR2 reads SMNVEV (reference sequence).

CDR3 in DNA: TGTGCCAGCTCACCACCGGGCGTCTGGGGGCAGACGAACACTGAAGCTTTCTTT. It encodes CASSPPGVWGQTNTEAFF. V is TRBV18 and J is TRBJ1-1; perhaps TRBD1 as D (6 bases). The CDR3 is 18 residues long. Deletions cut 0 bases from V and 1 base from J, with 18 bases between. Germline loops: CDR1 KGHSH, CDR2 LQKENI.

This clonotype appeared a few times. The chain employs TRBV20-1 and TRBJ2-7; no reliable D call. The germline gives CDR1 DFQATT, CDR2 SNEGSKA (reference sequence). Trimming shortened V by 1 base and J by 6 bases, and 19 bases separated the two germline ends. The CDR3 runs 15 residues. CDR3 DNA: TGCAGTGCTAGAGGTGGGCTGGTACCCCCGGGCGAGCAGTACTTC. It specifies CSARGGLVPPGEQYF.

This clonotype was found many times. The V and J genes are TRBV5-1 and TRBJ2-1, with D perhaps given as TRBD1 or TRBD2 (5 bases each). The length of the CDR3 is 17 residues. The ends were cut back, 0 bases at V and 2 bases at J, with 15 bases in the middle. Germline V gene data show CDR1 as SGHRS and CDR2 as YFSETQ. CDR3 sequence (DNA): TGCGCCAGCAGCTTGGGGGCCGGGACCTGGACCTACAATGAGCAGTTCTTC. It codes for CASSLGAGTWTYNEQFF.

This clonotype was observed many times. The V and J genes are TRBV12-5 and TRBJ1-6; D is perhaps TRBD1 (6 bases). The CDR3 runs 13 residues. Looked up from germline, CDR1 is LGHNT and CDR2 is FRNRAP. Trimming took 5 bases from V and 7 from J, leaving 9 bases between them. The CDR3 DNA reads TGTGCTAGTGGTCTTGGACAGAATTCACCCCTCCACTTT. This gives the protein CASGLGQNSPLHF.

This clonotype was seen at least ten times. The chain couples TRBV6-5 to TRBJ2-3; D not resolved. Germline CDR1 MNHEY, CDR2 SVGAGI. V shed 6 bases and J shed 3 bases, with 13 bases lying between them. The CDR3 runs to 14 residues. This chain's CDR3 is CASSPWEATDTQYF. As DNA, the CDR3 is TGTGCCAGCAGCCCTTGGGAAGCGACAGATACGCAGTATTTT.

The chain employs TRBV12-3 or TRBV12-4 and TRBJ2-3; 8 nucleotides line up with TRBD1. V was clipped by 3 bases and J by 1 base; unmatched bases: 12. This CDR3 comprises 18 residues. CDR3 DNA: TGTGCCAGCAGTTTGGGACGGGACAGGACCGGGGGCACAGATACGCAGTATTTT. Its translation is CASSLGRDRTGGTDTQYF.

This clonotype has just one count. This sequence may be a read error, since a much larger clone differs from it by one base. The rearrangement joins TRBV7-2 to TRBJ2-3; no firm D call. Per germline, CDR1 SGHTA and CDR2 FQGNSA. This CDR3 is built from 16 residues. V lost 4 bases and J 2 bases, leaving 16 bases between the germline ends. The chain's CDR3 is CASSYRWPGITDTQYF. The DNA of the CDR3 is TGTGCCAGCAGCTATAGGTGGCCGGGCATCACAGATACGCAGTATTTT.

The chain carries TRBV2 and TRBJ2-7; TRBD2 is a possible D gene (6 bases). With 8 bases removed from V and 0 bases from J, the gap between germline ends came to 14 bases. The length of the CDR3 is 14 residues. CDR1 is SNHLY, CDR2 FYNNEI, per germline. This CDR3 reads CASRSREASYEQYF. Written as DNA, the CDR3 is TGTGCCAGCCGTTCAAGGGAGGCCTCCTACGAGCAGTACTTC.

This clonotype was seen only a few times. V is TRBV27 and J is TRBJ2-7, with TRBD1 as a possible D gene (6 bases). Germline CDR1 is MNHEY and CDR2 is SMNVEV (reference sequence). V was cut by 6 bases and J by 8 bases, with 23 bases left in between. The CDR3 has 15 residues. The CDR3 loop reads CASSPDSSFPSKQYF. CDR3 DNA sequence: TGTGCCAGCAGCCCGGACAGCTCTTTCCCTTCGAAGCAGTACTTC.

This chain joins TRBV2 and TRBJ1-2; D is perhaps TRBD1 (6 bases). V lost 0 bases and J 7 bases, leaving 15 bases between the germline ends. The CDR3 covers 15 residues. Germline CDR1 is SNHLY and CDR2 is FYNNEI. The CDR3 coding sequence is TGTGCCAGCAGTGAAGCCTCCTGGGGGGCTGGTGGCTACACCTTC. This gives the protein CASSEASWGAGGYTF.

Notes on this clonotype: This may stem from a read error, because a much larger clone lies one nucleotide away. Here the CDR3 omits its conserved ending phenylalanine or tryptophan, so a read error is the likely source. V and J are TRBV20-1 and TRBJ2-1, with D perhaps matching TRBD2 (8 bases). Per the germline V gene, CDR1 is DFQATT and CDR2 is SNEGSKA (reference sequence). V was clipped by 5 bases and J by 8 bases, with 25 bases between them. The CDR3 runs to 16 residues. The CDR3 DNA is TGCAGTGCTGAGGGGGCGGCTAGCGGGCTGGGCGATGAGCAGTTCTTA. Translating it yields CSAEGAASGLGDEQFL.

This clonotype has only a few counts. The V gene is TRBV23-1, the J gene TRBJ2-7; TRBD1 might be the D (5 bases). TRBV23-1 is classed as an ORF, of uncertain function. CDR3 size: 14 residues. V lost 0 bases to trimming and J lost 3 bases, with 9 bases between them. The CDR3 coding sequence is TGCGCCAGCAGTCAATCGCACAGGTTCTACGAGCAGTACTTC. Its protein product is CASSQSHRFYEQYF.

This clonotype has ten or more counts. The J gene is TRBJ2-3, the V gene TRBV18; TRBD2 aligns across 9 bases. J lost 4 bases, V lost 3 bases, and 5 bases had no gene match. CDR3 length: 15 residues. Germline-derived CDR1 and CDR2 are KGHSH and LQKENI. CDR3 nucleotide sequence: TGTGCCAGCTCACCGTTAGCGGGAGCCGCAGATACGCAGTATTTT. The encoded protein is CASSPLAGAADTQYF.